This entry describes one TCR beta chain. The antigen it binds to is not known. No much larger clone is present one base from it, and per-base qualities are unavailable. CD8 naive samples were CD45RO-negative cells positively selected for CCR7, giving a CD45RA+CCR7+ population that excluded TemRA cells. Healthy HIV-negative adults with no recently reported acute infections or vaccinations were included as donors. Every donor was a Caucasian adult living in Nashville, Tennessee, USA. Blood was obtained by leukapheresis, after which PBMCs were separated by Ficoll-Histopaque density gradient centrifugation and cryopreserved in liquid nitrogen vapor phase. Analytical flow cytometry was used to check the purity and quantity of each magnetically sorted T cell population. From each sorted fraction, genomic DNA was isolated and quantified by UV absorbance on a Nanodrop 2000c. The CDR3 starts with the cysteine, ends with the phenylalanine, and has 15 residues. Solely the CDR3 DNA is kept, with 45 bases framed from the first base. Via the germline V gene, CDR1 is WSHSY and CDR2 SAAADI. At the junction V is shortened by 0 bases and J by 5 bases; bases outside the gene matches: 4.

This sample was included in a study of shared clonotypes between healthy human individuals (dated by TCRdb to the early 2020s). Concerning the study at large: A few men and two women, aged 18 to 49 years, made up the cohort. Per donor, three plates each were used for CD4 naive and CD4 memory, two for CD8 naive, and one for CD8 memory. The study deeply sequenced blood TCR repertoires of about 5 healthy adults to estimate repertoire size and the extent of clonotype sharing between individuals. Different laboratories and diverse techniques were used to prepare libraries and sequence TCR repertoires, to increase sequencing depth and limit assay-specific biases. Per donor, leukapheresis produced somewhere between about 0.85 and 9.5 billion PBMCs. General study outcomes and caveats: Naive subsets generally had larger estimated clonotype richness than memory subsets did. Incomplete sequencing was indicated by rarefaction of sorted-subset datasets, despite the large sequencing depth. Higher generation probabilities were observed for clonotypes shared by all four sorted-subset donors than for non-shared clonotypes. Based on pairwise subsampling, the degree of clonotype sharing among donors was expected to be affected by sequencing depth. The small number of donors limited the genetic and exposure-history diversity represented. Sharing across a few donors was observed for about 5% of naive CD4, over 3% of naive CD8, about 2.3% of memory CD4, and about 0.39% of memory CD8 clonotypes. Sampling was restricted to blood, and TCR repertoires in tissues likely differ from the TCR repertoires found in blood.

TCR CDR3 regions were amplified from genomic DNA by multiplex PCR using the deep immunoSEQ assay. Extracted genomic DNA from each cell subset was distributed evenly across all wells of several immunoSEQ 96-well plates, and each plate was treated as a replicate. For sorted subsets, approximately 210 ng genomic DNA, equal to tens of thousands of T cell genomes, was loaded into each replicate PCR. Purified libraries were quantified with a Qubit 3.0 fluorometer, sized on a Bioanalyzer 2100, and re-quantified with the KAPA Library Quantification kit. Each immunoSEQ 96-well plate was sequenced on its own single-read 150-cycle Illumina NextSeq 550 flow cell. The paper's data handling went like this. The immunoSEQ output contained only junctional sequences without quality scores, so filtering could not match that applied to full-length reads. Sequences were annotated with PyIR, a Python wrapper for IgBLAST v1.9, and V/J genes and CDR3 were assigned using IMGT germline references. Reads with weak V/J assignments (E-value above 1e-6), missing CDR3, stop codons, out-of-frame junctions, or ambiguous translated residues were removed. A V3J clonotype was defined by an identical inferred V gene, J gene, and CDR3 amino acid sequence. Percentage overlap between repertoires was calculated by dividing the number of shared unique clonotypes by the size of the smaller repertoire. RTK rarefaction, the Chao1 estimator, and Recon v2.1 estimates of unobserved clonotypes were used to assess repertoire richness. OLGA was used to compute generation probabilities for all TCRbeta clonotypes that the gDNA method yielded from several donors. Drawn from immuneACCESS, this table holds only the in-frame rearrangements with V and J called that TCRdb kept. Clones are partly lost; checked studies trace under half to an unresolved V gene and leave the rest unexplained. That table is the source of V, J and clone size, and D and trimming were worked out from the DNA. The sample records hundreds of thousands of clones, around 96% of which are singletons. Over 0.1% of the sample is in the top ten clones.

The specimen sequenced was naive CD8+ T cells sorted from blood. In light of the paper, this sample's cell subset or site label describes: CD45RA+CCR7+. This receptor chain uses TRBV10-2 and TRBJ1-5; 7 bases in the middle match TRBD1. This receptor was taken from a woman in her twenties or thirties in good health. This receptor carries the CDR3 CASSESSGGHQPQHF. Read as DNA, the sequence is TGCGCCAGCAGTGAGTCGTCAGGGGGTCATCAGCCCCAGCATTTT.